This T cell receptor (beta chain) derives from a study of T cell responses to AZD1222 COVID-19 vaccine. Whole-study results and caveats: Just a handful of AZD1222 recipients tested seropositive at baseline.

Sequenced by immunoSEQ multiplex PCR; TCRdb stores in-frame clones only, minus some. The table shows some 81,000 clones, with about nine tenths occurring only once. Germline V gives CDR1 MNHEY, CDR2 SMNVEV (reference sequence). The CDR3 has 14 amino acids. Trimming shortened V by 10 bases and J by 4 bases, and 20 bases separated the two germline ends. In the case of this clone: Its antigen is not known.

The sample consisted of peripheral blood, taken 28 days after the second AZD1222 dose. The origin of this receptor is an adult who received the AZD1222 COVID-19 vaccine. This chain joins TRBV27 and TRBJ2-7; D unresolved. CDR3 region: CATKRTDPRYEQYF. CDR3 coding DNA: TGTGCCACCAAGAGGACGGACCCAAGGTACGAGCAGTACTTC.